The source of this T cell receptor (beta chain) is a study of Ad26.COV2.S vaccination and SARS-CoV-2 variants. Overall study results and limits: Substantial breadth in spike-specific CD8+ and CD4+ T cell responses was reportedly seen after vaccination.

Germline V CDR1 and CDR2: SQVTM, ANQGSEA. Trimming removed 2 bases at V and 6 bases at J, with 11 bases between. This CDR3 spans 12 amino acids. As to this clone: The antigen remains unidentified.

Treatment in this sample: around 19 received Ad26.COV2.S at low or high dose, single or two shots; about five received placebo; per-sample allocation not given. Vaccine and placebo recipients were sampled on day 63 after the first injection. It was an adult aged 18-55 years in Boston who was the donor. Data came from immunoSEQ multiplex PCR; TCRdb stores just in-frame clones and leaves some out. The sample yields hundreds of thousands of clones, 80% to 95% seen once. This TCR derives from a person between 18 and 65 years old who received the Ad26.COV2.S COVID-19 vaccine or a placebo. The sample was peripheral blood, taken in a trial of Ad26.COV2.S vaccine versus placebo. The chain joins TRBV29-1 to TRBJ2-7; a possible D gene is TRBD1 (5 bases). CDR3 nucleotides: TGCAGCGTTGAATCAGGTCAGGGCGAGCAGTACTTC. Translation: CSVESGQGEQYF.